This is a list of T cell receptor beta chains from one sample in a study of blood T cell repertoires in COVID-19. TCRdb's copy holds only in-frame clones and misses some; the assay was immunoSEQ multiplex PCR. In the table there are 380,000 or so clones, 88% of which are singletons. Sequencing was performed on PBMCs or T cells enriched from blood (not recorded which). These receptors were taken from a woman in her thirties or forties with acute COVID-19. CDR3s include the opening cysteine and the closing phenylalanine or tryptophan. Each record gives: D gene, V gene, clone size, J gene, CDR3 protein, CDR3 DNA. The D gene is left open where the match is weak. Where a row states a size, it is once, few, many or the class of an expanded clone; other rows omit it.

D gene: .; V gene: TRBV5-4; clone size: .; J gene: TRBJ1-4; CDR3 protein: CASSPNPGSTTNEKLFF; CDR3 DNA: TGTGCCAGCAGCCCCAACCCGGGGAGTACAACTAATGAAAAACTGTTTTTT
D gene: .; V gene: TRBV30; clone size: .; J gene: TRBJ1-1; CDR3 protein: CAWSTRGPTEAFF; CDR3 DNA: TGTGCCTGGAGTACCAGGGGTCCCACTGAAGCTTTCTTT
D gene: .; V gene: TRBV11-2; clone size: once; J gene: TRBJ1-6; CDR3 protein: CASSLPGTGGINSPLHF; CDR3 DNA: TGTGCCAGCAGCTTACCCGGGACGGGAGGAATAAATTCACCCCTCCACTTT
D gene: TRBD1; V gene: TRBV30; clone size: .; J gene: TRBJ1-4; CDR3 protein: CAWSVTGGEKLFF; CDR3 DNA: TGTGCCTGGAGTGTCACAGGGGGGGAAAAACTGTTTTTT
D gene: TRBD1; V gene: TRBV30; clone size: .; J gene: TRBJ1-6; CDR3 protein: CAWSRGQDNSPLHF; CDR3 DNA: TGTGCCTGGAGTCGGGGACAGGATAATTCACCCCTCCACTTT
D gene: TRBD1; V gene: TRBV5-8; clone size: .; J gene: TRBJ2-5; CDR3 protein: CASSPTGTGVSETQYF; CDR3 DNA: TGTGCCAGCAGCCCTACCGGGACAGGGGTGAGCGAGACCCAGTACTTC
D gene: TRBD1; V gene: TRBV7-9; clone size: .; J gene: TRBJ1-1; CDR3 protein: CASSLGGTVTEAFF; CDR3 DNA: TGTGCCAGCAGCTTAGGGGGGACAGTCACTGAAGCTTTCTTT
D gene: TRBD1; V gene: TRBV2; clone size: .; J gene: TRBJ2-6; CDR3 protein: CASIRTGGATGANVLTF; CDR3 DNA: TGTGCCAGCATCAGAACAGGGGGCGCGACTGGGGCCAACGTCCTGACTTTC
D gene: .; V gene: TRBV3-1/TRBV3-2; clone size: .; J gene: TRBJ1-6; CDR3 protein: CASSQVTGPGGGSYNSPLHF; CDR3 DNA: TGTGCCAGCAGCCAAGTCACCGGCCCCGGGGGGGGCTCCTATAATTCACCCCTCCACTTT
D gene: .; V gene: TRBV9; clone size: .; J gene: TRBJ1-1; CDR3 protein: CASSVAVNTEAFF; CDR3 DNA: TGTGCCAGCAGCGTAGCTGTGAACACTGAAGCTTTCTTT
D gene: TRBD1; V gene: TRBV19; clone size: once; J gene: TRBJ1-1; CDR3 protein: CASSRTGSGNTEAFF; CDR3 DNA: TGTGCCAGTAGTAGGACAGGGAGTGGGAACACTGAAGCTTTCTTT
D gene: .; V gene: TRBV6-5; clone size: .; J gene: TRBJ2-3; CDR3 protein: CATVRGSTDTQYF; CDR3 DNA: TGTGCCACCGTGAGGGGGAGCACAGATACGCAGTATTTT
D gene: .; V gene: TRBV18; clone size: .; J gene: TRBJ2-3; CDR3 protein: CASSPRGDSTDTQYF; CDR3 DNA: TGTGCCAGCTCACCACGCGGGGATAGCACAGATACGCAGTATTTT
D gene: .; V gene: TRBV25-1; clone size: .; J gene: TRBJ1-1; CDR3 protein: CASSRSRVTEAFF; CDR3 DNA: TGTGCCAGCAGTCGTTCCCGAGTCACTGAAGCTTTCTTT
D gene: TRBD2; V gene: TRBV11-3; clone size: .; J gene: TRBJ2-7; CDR3 protein: CASSHSFLSGGAYYEQYF; CDR3 DNA: TGTGCCAGCAGCCATTCATTCCTGAGCGGGGGGGCCTACTACGAGCAGTACTTC
D gene: TRBD1; V gene: TRBV6-5; clone size: .; J gene: TRBJ2-7; CDR3 protein: CASSYLWAGGPGEQYF; CDR3 DNA: TGTGCCAGCAGTTACTTGTGGGCAGGGGGCCCTGGGGAGCAGTACTTC
D gene: TRBD1; V gene: TRBV3-1/TRBV3-2; clone size: .; J gene: TRBJ1-1; CDR3 protein: CASSQRDRASYEAFF; CDR3 DNA: TGTGCCAGCAGCCAACGGGACAGGGCAAGTTATGAAGCTTTCTTT
D gene: TRBD1; V gene: TRBV20-1; clone size: .; J gene: TRBJ1-1; CDR3 protein: CSASVPGQGTEAFF; CDR3 DNA: TGCAGTGCTAGTGTACCGGGACAGGGGACTGAAGCTTTCTTT
D gene: .; V gene: TRBV18; clone size: .; J gene: TRBJ1-1; CDR3 protein: CASSHQVGRNTEAFF; CDR3 DNA: TGTGCCAGCTCACATCAAGTGGGCAGGAACACTGAAGCTTTCTTT
D gene: TRBD1; V gene: TRBV25-1; clone size: .; J gene: TRBJ1-2; CDR3 protein: CASSVPGQGLHTF; CDR3 DNA: TGTGCCAGCAGTGTCCCGGGACAGGGGTTGCACACCTTC
D gene: TRBD1; V gene: TRBV19; clone size: once; J gene: TRBJ1-5; CDR3 protein: CASGTVIYSNQPQHF; CDR3 DNA: TGTGCCAGTGGGACAGTGATTTATAGCAATCAGCCCCAGCATTTT
D gene: TRBD1; V gene: TRBV6-1; clone size: .; J gene: TRBJ2-7; CDR3 protein: CASSESRGTGVGEQYF; CDR3 DNA: TGTGCCAGCAGTGAAAGTCGGGGGACAGGGGTGGGCGAGCAGTACTTC
D gene: TRBD1; V gene: TRBV30; clone size: .; J gene: TRBJ1-4; CDR3 protein: CAWTPDREYEKLFF; CDR3 DNA: TGTGCCTGGACCCCGGACAGGGAATATGAAAAACTGTTTTTT
D gene: .; V gene: TRBV30; clone size: .; J gene: TRBJ1-2; CDR3 protein: CAWSPGGFGYTF; CDR3 DNA: TGTGCCTGGAGCCCCGGAGGGTTTGGCTACACCTTC
D gene: .; V gene: TRBV30; clone size: .; J gene: TRBJ1-3; CDR3 protein: CAWSAPGRSGNTIYF; CDR3 DNA: TGTGCCTGGAGTGCACCAGGGAGGTCTGGAAACACCATATATTTT
D gene: TRBD1; V gene: TRBV20-1; clone size: .; J gene: TRBJ1-5; CDR3 protein: CSASGGTGGLGNQPQHF; CDR3 DNA: TGCAGTGCTAGTGGTGGGACAGGGGGGTTAGGAAATCAGCCCCAGCATTTT
D gene: TRBD1; V gene: TRBV4-2; clone size: .; J gene: TRBJ1-6; CDR3 protein: CASSPGTGEEAYNSPLHF; CDR3 DNA: TGTGCCAGCAGCCCCGGGACAGGGGAAGAAGCCTATAATTCACCCCTCCACTTT
D gene: .; V gene: TRBV7-9; clone size: .; J gene: TRBJ1-1; CDR3 protein: CASTQGSMNTEAFF; CDR3 DNA: TGTGCCAGCACTCAGGGGTCCATGAACACTGAAGCTTTCTTT
D gene: .; V gene: TRBV20-1; clone size: once; J gene: TRBJ1-1; CDR3 protein: CSASSGLNTEAFF; CDR3 DNA: TGCAGTGCTAGTTCAGGGCTGAACACTGAAGCTTTCTTT
D gene: .; V gene: TRBV27; clone size: .; J gene: TRBJ1-2; CDR3 protein: CASSSSLGGGYTF; CDR3 DNA: TGTGCCAGCAGCTCTTCCCTGGGGGGTGGCTACACCTTC
D gene: .; V gene: TRBV5-1; clone size: .; J gene: TRBJ2-2; CDR3 protein: CASSLGPTGMTGELFF; CDR3 DNA: TGCGCCAGCAGCTTGGGACCCACAGGGATGACCGGGGAGCTGTTTTTT